The T cell receptor (beta chain) under discussion was sequenced for a study of CD8 T cells in Susac syndrome. General study results and limits: It was acknowledged by the study that relatively few individuals were included in its TCR sequencing and HLA analysis.

About this clonotype itself: The antigen is unknown.

In the multiple sclerosis control group, patients were treatment-naive and had stable or active relapsing-remitting disease. Negative magnetic isolation gave CD8+ and CD4+ cells; FACS enriched CD8+ TEMRA. The V end was cut by 8 bases, the J end by 5 bases, with 24 bases between. The CDR3 sequence is 16 residues long. CDR1 SGHTA and CDR2 FQGNSA come from the germline V gene. Reverse transcription of about 0.5 to 1 ug RNA used random hexamers. TCRdb passed the immunoSEQ multiplex PCR reads through MiXCR, listing each CDR3 protein once. The sample lists around 69,000 distinct CDR3 sequences; approximately 96% were seen once.

The TCR sequence derives from a human donor with multiple sclerosis. The chain recombines TRBV7-2 with TRBJ2-5; perhaps TRBD1 as D (5 bases). Specimen: CD4+ T cells from PBMCs. CDR3 sequence reads: CASSPVSRAAKETQYF. CDR3 bases: TGTGCCAGCTCCCCCGTGTCCAGGGCGGCAAAGGAGACCCAGTACTTC.